What follows describes a single T cell receptor (beta chain). Antigen specificity is unknown. Quantitative 5'-RACE with molecular barcodes generated TCR beta libraries. TCRdb independently ran MiXCR on the 5' RACE reads; one entry per CDR3 protein. The profile shows some 840,000 distinct CDR3 sequences, about 10% of them singletons. This specimen belongs to a study of CD8 T cells in ankylosing spondylitis. Overall study results and limits: There was a TCR beta motif, made of eight highly homologous variants, that appeared characteristic of ankylosing spondylitis blood. The disease-linked clones had a CD8+ phenotype and low blood frequencies. Significantly higher representation of disease-linked clones was reported for matched ankylosing spondylitis synovial fluid.

The CDR3 spans 16 residues. V lost 2 bases to trimming and J lost 2 bases; unmatched junction nucleotides: 6. Per germline, CDR1 SGHAT and CDR2 FQDESV (reference sequence). The chain has TRBV11-1 and TRBJ2-5, with 9 nucleotides matching TRBD2. What was sequenced was blood, either unsorted or a sorted T cell fraction (not recorded which). The receptor's source is a male donor with ankylosing spondylitis. In nucleotides, the CDR3 is TGTGCCAGCAGCTTAACCCTAGCGGGGATTCAAGAGACCCAGTACTTC. Its translation: CASSLTLAGIQETQYF.